A single sample gave rise to the 29 T cell receptor beta chains below, sequenced in a study of T cell repertoires in cytomegalovirus infection. Using its own MiXCR run on the reads, TCRdb lists one record per CDR3 protein. The sample consists of hundreds of thousands of distinct CDR3 sequences, roughly a third of them appearing once. These receptors lack a known antigen. Source: cultured PBMCs, taken from culture after CMV antigen stimulation. The receptors were gathered from a human donor in good health (CMV status not recorded). Some clones in this sample may be carry-over from other donors' samples.

Many counts were recorded for this clonotype. Relative to the germline gene, one junction end is altered; a read error may explain this. V is TRBV7-2 and J is TRBJ1-2; TRBD1 matches 9 bases. CDR3 length: 17 amino acids. CDR1 and CDR2 from the germline V gene are SGHTA and FQGNSA. This chain's CDR3 is CASSWPGQGAHLSHGGF. CDR3 in DNA: TGTGCCAGCAGCTGGCCGGGACAGGGAGCTCATCTGAGTCACGGGGGCTTC.

The chain recombines TRBV11-2 with TRBJ1-4; D might be TRBD1 (5 bases). The germline V and J ends were trimmed by 0 bases and 5 bases, with 10 bases remaining between them. This CDR3 region has 15 residues. Germline assignment: CDR1 SGHAT and CDR2 FQNNGV. The CDR3 coding sequence is TGTGCCAGCAGCTTAGATCAGGGACTAAATGAAAAACTGTTTTTT. Protein: CASSLDQGLNEKLFF. The full variable domain, in which reference TRBV11-2 and TRBJ1-4 provide the parts outside the CDR3, is EAGVAQSPRYKIIEKRQSVAFWCNPISGHATLYWYQQILGQGPKLLIQFQNNGVVDDSQLPKDRFSAERLKGVDSTLKIQPAKLEDSAVYLCASSLDQGLNEKLFFGSGTQLSVL.

This clonotype was counted many times. This chain connects TRBV7-2 to TRBJ2-2; D might be TRBD1 or TRBD2, each matching 5 bases. CDR1 SGHTA and CDR2 FQGNSA come from the germline V gene. This CDR3 contains 14 residues. V lost 5 bases and J lost 5, with 12 bases in between. The CDR3 spells CASSPGRITGELFF. As DNA, the CDR3 is TGTGCCAGCAGCCCGGGGCGGATTACCGGGGAGCTGTTTTTT.

This clonotype was found a few times. The rearrangement joins TRBV20-1 to TRBJ2-3; 10 nucleotides match TRBD2. V was pared by 5 bases and J by 2 bases, with 10 bases of the junction left unmatched. The CDR3 covers 16 residues. Germline CDR1 reads DFQATT; CDR2 reads SNEGSKA (reference sequence). In DNA, the CDR3 is TGCAGTGCTCGAAAGAGGACTAGCGGCCACACAGATACGCAGTATTTT. Translation: CSARKRTSGHTDTQYF.

This sequence joins TRBV12-3 or TRBV12-4 and TRBJ2-6, with D possibly being TRBD2 (6 bases). The CDR3 loop spans 14 amino acids. V dropped 10 bases and J dropped 1 base, with 11 bases sitting between them. The CDR3 region has the DNA TGTGCCATCGGTGGAGGGTCTGGGGCCAACGTCCTGACTTTC. The encoded protein is CAIGGGSGANVLTF.

The CDR3 coding sequence is TGTGCCAGCAGCGGACTAGCGGGGCTCTACGAGCAGTACTTC. Translated: CASSGLAGLYEQYF. V is TRBV6-2 or TRBV6-3 and J is TRBJ2-7; 12 nucleotides align to TRBD2. The CDR3 length is 14 residues. Trimming took 6 bases from V and 3 from J; bases not matched to a gene: 3. Germline V gene lookup returns CDR1 MNHEY and CDR2 SVGEGT.

This clonotype was picked up many times. The chain uses TRBV7-2 and TRBJ1-1; D ambiguous. Trimming took 3 bases from V and 5 from J, leaving 22 bases between them. Germline assignment: CDR1 SGHTA and CDR2 FQGNSA. There are 17 residues in the CDR3. The DNA for the CDR3 is TGTGCCAGCAGCTTCCTGCTACCCAAGGTCTCCGCGACTGAAGCTTTCTTT. Protein: CASSFLLPKVSATEAFF.

The V and J genes are TRBV5-4 and TRBJ2-3, with 9 nucleotides matching TRBD2. V lost 4 bases and J lost 2; bases outside the gene matches: 2. The CDR3 spans 14 residues. Looked up from germline, CDR1 is SGHNT and CDR2 is YYREEE (reference sequence). CDR3 in amino acids: CASSRLAATDTQYF. As DNA, the CDR3 is TGTGCCAGCAGCCGACTAGCGGCCACAGATACGCAGTATTTT.

This clonotype was seen many times. V gene TRBV7-2 combines with J gene TRBJ2-3, with TRBD1 as a possible D gene (6 bases). The CDR3 is 13 residues long. CDR1 and CDR2 from the germline V gene are SGHTA and FQGNSA. V lost 5 bases, J lost 8 bases, and 14 bases lay in between. The CDR3 sequence is CASSPQGRSTQYF. CDR3 DNA sequence: TGTGCCAGCAGCCCACAGGGCCGGAGTACGCAGTATTTT.

The chain joins TRBV6-6 to TRBJ1-3, with 7 bases identical to TRBD1. This CDR3 is built from 15 residues. Trimming took 2 bases from V and 3 from J; bases not matched to a gene: 4. Per germline, CDR1 MNHNY and CDR2 SVGAGI (reference sequence). The CDR3, as DNA: TGTGCCAGCAGTTACGGGGACAGTAGTGGAAACACCATATATTTT. Its protein is CASSYGDSSGNTIYF.

In this sample, this clonotype turned up many times. CDR3 coding DNA: TGTGCCAGCAGCTTAGATAGGTCGCGGAGCTCCTACGAGCAGTACTTC. This gives the protein CASSLDRSRSSYEQYF. This rearrangement joins TRBV7-9 to TRBJ2-7; D not certain. The V gene lost 1 base and the J gene lost 0 bases, with 13 bases spanning the gap. The CDR3 runs 16 residues. Germline V gene data show CDR1 as SEHNR and CDR2 as FQNEAQ (reference sequence).

The CDR3 DNA is TGCAGTTTTGTACCTAGCGGAAAAAGCTCCTACAATGAGCAGTTCTTC. This translates into CSFVPSGKSSYNEQFF. The V gene is TRBV20-1, the J gene TRBJ2-1; 7 nucleotides agree with TRBD2. Germline V gene lookup returns CDR1 DFQATT and CDR2 SNEGSKA (reference sequence). The V segment lost 8 bases and the J segment 0 bases; nucleotides outside the gene matches: 13. The CDR3 runs 16 residues.

The V call is TRBV7-9, the J call TRBJ2-2; D unresolved. With 8 bases removed from V and 2 bases from J, the gap between germline ends came to 15 bases. This CDR3 region has 15 residues. Germline CDR1 reads SEHNR; CDR2 reads FQNEAQ (reference sequence). The CDR3 coding sequence is TGTGCCAGCCTGGCGGATACGCGAAACACCGGGGAGCTGTTTTTT. Its translation: CASLADTRNTGELFF.

In this sample, this clonotype turned up a few times. The rearrangement links TRBV28 to TRBJ2-2; the D gene is possibly TRBD1 (5 bases). This CDR3 has 16 residues. Trimming stripped 3 bases from V and 1 base from J, with 12 bases between. Per germline, CDR1 MDHEN and CDR2 SYDVKM. CDR3 in amino acids: CASSFVRVGNTGELFF. For the CDR3, the DNA is TGTGCCAGCAGTTTTGTCAGGGTTGGGAACACCGGGGAGCTGTTTTTT.

This chain uses TRBV29-1 with TRBJ2-6; TRBD1 matches at 7 bases. With V trimmed by 8 bases and J by 1 base, 11 bases remained unmatched. Germline-derived CDR1 and CDR2 are SQVTM and ANQGSEA. The length of the CDR3 is 16 residues. The chain's CDR3 is CSITGTEDSGANVLTF. The CDR3 DNA reads TGCAGCATTACCGGGACAGAGGATTCTGGGGCCAACGTCCTGACTTTC. Looking up the rest from reference TRBV29-1 and TRBJ2-6 gives the full variable domain: SAVISQKPSRDICQRGTSLTIQCQVDSQVTMMFWYRQQPGQSLTLIATANQGSEATYESGFVIDKFPISRPNLTFSTLTVSNMSPEDSSIYLCSITGTEDSGANVLTFGAGSRLTVL.

This clonotype came up many times. CDR3 sequence (DNA): TGTGCCAGCAGCTTAAGGCCTAGCGGGAATGTGGAGACCCAGTACTTC. It specifies CASSLRPSGNVETQYF. This chain links TRBV7-2 with TRBJ2-5; 9 nucleotides align to TRBD2. Germline values: CDR1 SGHTA, CDR2 FQGNSA. Germline trimming cut 2 bases from V and 5 bases from J; bases unmatched to any gene: 9. The CDR3 runs 16 residues.

This chain joins TRBV29-1 and TRBJ2-5, with a tentative D call TRBD1 (5 bases). Between the trimmed V and J ends, which lost 4 bases and 1 base, there was a span of 10 bases. The CDR3 totals 13 residues. Germline assignment: CDR1 SQVTM and CDR2 ANQGSEA. The CDR3, as DNA: TGCAGCGTTGCCGAGCAGGGCCAAGAGACCCAGTACTTC. Protein product: CSVAEQGQETQYF.

This clonotype was counted between two and nine times. V and J are TRBV6-6 and TRBJ2-5; 7 nucleotides agree with TRBD2. Germline loops: CDR1 MNHNY, CDR2 SVGAGI (reference sequence). The CDR3 loop spans 15 amino acids. With 7 bases clipped from V and 4 bases from J, the junction kept 12 bases outside the gene matches. The CDR3 nucleotides are TGTGCCAGCATCTTACTCGGGGGGATTGGAGAGACCCAGTACTTC. Translated: CASILLGGIGETQYF.

The chain uses TRBV20-1 and TRBJ2-5; TRBD2 aligns across 9 bases. V trimming: 5 bases; J trimming: 1 base; junction bases outside the gene matches: 20. From germline, CDR1 is DFQATT and CDR2 SNEGSKA (reference sequence). The CDR3 loop spans 19 amino acids. The CDR3 loop is CSAVQIGTSRRLAQETQYF. In DNA form, the CDR3 reads TGCAGTGCTGTACAAATTGGGACTAGCAGGAGACTAGCCCAAGAGACCCAGTACTTC.

This clonotype was detected a few times. V is TRBV7-9 and J is TRBJ2-7, with 11 bases matching TRBD1. This CDR3 has 14 amino acids. Germline assignment: CDR1 SEHNR and CDR2 FQNEAQ (reference sequence). Unmatched junction bases numbered 3, after V lost 4 bases and J lost 4 bases. CDR3 protein: CASSSGQGAYEQYF. The CDR3 region has the DNA TGTGCCAGCAGCTCCGGACAGGGGGCATACGAGCAGTACTTC.

In its sample, this clonotype was seen a few times. The CDR3 nucleotides are TGTGCCAGCAGCTTCGGGACAGGGGTGAACGAGCAGTACGTC. Translating gives CASSFGTGVNEQYV. The chain links TRBV11-2 to TRBJ2-7; TRBD1 matches 10 bases. V dropped 3 bases and J dropped 5; count of bases not matched to a gene: 4. Germline loops: CDR1 SGHAT, CDR2 FQNNGV. CDR3 length: 14 amino acids.

The CDR3, as DNA: TGTGCCAGCAGCCCACAAGGACTAGCGGGAGTCGAGCAGTACTTC. Translated: CASSPQGLAGVEQYF. The chain combines TRBV4-2 with TRBJ2-7; 13 bases fit TRBD2. V shed 4 bases and J 6 bases; nucleotides not matched to a gene: 6. In germline, CDR1 is LGHNA, CDR2 YNFKEQ. This CDR3 is built from 15 residues.

This clonotype was found a few times. The chain links TRBV7-9 to TRBJ2-3; D ambiguous. Germline V gene lookup returns CDR1 SEHNR and CDR2 FQNEAQ (reference sequence). CDR3 length: 12 residues. The V end lost 5 bases, the J end lost 4 bases, and 7 bases lay between the germline ends. The CDR3 region has the DNA TGTGCCAGCAGCCAAAGGGCAGATACGCAGTATTTT. This encodes CASSQRADTQYF.

The V gene is TRBV20-1, the J gene TRBJ2-1; D possibly matches TRBD1 or TRBD2 (5 bases each). Trimming cost V 0 bases and J 6 bases, with 15 bases left between them. Looked up from germline, CDR1 is DFQATT and CDR2 is SNEGSKA (reference sequence). This CDR3 spans 15 amino acids. Here the CDR3 DNA reads TGCAGTGCTAGAGATCCTACGGGACCGGGCAATGAGCAGTTCTTC. Protein product: CSARDPTGPGNEQFF.

This clonotype has just a few counts. The J gene is TRBJ2-7, the V gene TRBV2, with a weak D call TRBD2 (6 bases). The ends were cut back, 8 bases at V and 6 bases at J, with 14 bases in the middle. This CDR3 has 12 residues. The germline gives CDR1 SNHLY, CDR2 FYNNEI. This CDR3 is CASLGTQFEQYV. The CDR3 DNA reads as TGTGCCAGCCTAGGGACTCAGTTCGAGCAGTACGTC.

Note on this clonotype: With a much larger clone just one base away, this may be a read error. This rearrangement joins TRBV7-2 to TRBJ1-4; D may be TRBD1 (5 bases). The CDR3 runs 13 residues. Trimming left V 5 bases short and J 4 bases short, with 8 bases between. Per the germline V gene, CDR1 is SGHTA and CDR2 is FQGNSA. The CDR3: CASSRGSNEKLFF. Written as DNA, the CDR3 is TGTGCCAGCAGCCGGGGGAGTAATGAAAAACTGTTTTTT.

The chain links TRBV11-2 to TRBJ2-7, with D possibly TRBD2 on 6 matching bases. Germline values: CDR1 SGHAT, CDR2 FQNNGV. The CDR3 has 13 amino acids. Trimming cost V 8 bases and J 4 bases, with 15 bases left between them. CDR3 amino acids: CASARPGRYEQYV. CDR3 in DNA: TGTGCCAGCGCCCGCCCGGGGAGGTACGAGCAGTACGTC.

V is TRBV5-4 and J is TRBJ1-1; tentative D call: TRBD1 (6 bases). This CDR3 is 17 amino acids long. Germline CDR1 SGHNT, CDR2 YYREEE (reference sequence). The germline V and J ends were trimmed by 0 bases and 1 base, with 16 bases remaining between them. The CDR3 nucleotides read TGTGCCAGCAGCTTGGAGCCTAACAGGGTAAAGAACACTGAAGCTTTCTTT. This codes for CASSLEPNRVKNTEAFF. The full variable domain, its missing parts supplied by reference TRBV5-4 and TRBJ1-1, is ETGVTQSPTHLIKTRGQQVTLRCSSQSGHNTVSWYQQALGQGPQFIFQYYREEENGRGNFPPRFSGLQFPNYSSELNVNALELDDSALYLCASSLEPNRVKNTEAFFGQGTRLTVV.

In this sample, this clonotype turned up many times. This chain uses TRBV7-2 with TRBJ2-1; D uncertain. Deletions cut 5 bases from V and 6 bases from J, with 20 bases between. The CDR3 covers 16 residues. Germline loops: CDR1 SGHTA, CDR2 FQGNSA. The CDR3 reads CASSPGMNLGANEQFF. The CDR3, as DNA: TGTGCCAGCAGCCCCGGCATGAACCTGGGTGCCAATGAGCAGTTCTTC.